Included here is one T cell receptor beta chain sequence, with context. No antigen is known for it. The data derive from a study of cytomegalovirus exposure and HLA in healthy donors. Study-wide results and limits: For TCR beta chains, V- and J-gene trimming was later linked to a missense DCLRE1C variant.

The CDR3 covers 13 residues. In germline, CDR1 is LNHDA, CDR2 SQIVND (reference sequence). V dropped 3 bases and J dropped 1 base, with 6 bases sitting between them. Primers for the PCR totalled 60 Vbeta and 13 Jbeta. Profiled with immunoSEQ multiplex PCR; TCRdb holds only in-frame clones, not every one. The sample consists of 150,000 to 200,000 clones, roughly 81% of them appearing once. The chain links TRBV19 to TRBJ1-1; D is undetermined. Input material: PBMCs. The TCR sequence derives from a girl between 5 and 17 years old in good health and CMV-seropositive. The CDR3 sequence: CASSMEGNTEAFF. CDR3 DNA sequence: TGTGCCAGTAGTATGGAGGGGAACACTGAAGCTTTCTTT.